These 12 T cell receptor beta chains originate from one sample sequenced in a study of blood T cell repertoires in COVID-19. The table came from immunoSEQ multiplex PCR; TCRdb's copy has only in-frame clones and leaves some out. The sample carries 150,000 to 200,000 clones, approximately 78% recorded once. Sequencing was performed on peripheral blood. Receptors originate from an elderly woman with COVID-19, enrolled during active disease.

The gene calls are TRBV12-3 or TRBV12-4 and TRBJ1-2, with a possible D match to TRBD1 (5 bases). The CDR3 runs to 12 residues. The V gene lost 6 bases and the J gene lost 3 bases, with 8 bases spanning the gap. CDR3 loop: CASSRGDYGYTF. The CDR3 DNA is TGTGCCAGCAGCCGGGGGGACTATGGCTACACCTTC.

This sequence joins TRBV2 and TRBJ1-1; no definite D call. The germline V gene has CDR1 SNHLY and CDR2 FYNNEI. The CDR3 runs to 15 residues. V lost 6 bases and J lost 1, with 15 bases in between. CDR3 protein: CASSLYLGGNTEAFF. In DNA form, the CDR3 reads TGTGCCAGCAGCCTCTACCTCGGAGGGAACACTGAAGCTTTCTTT.

J is TRBJ2-5 and V is TRBV7-8; D is ambiguous. V was cut by 1 base and J by 5 bases, with 11 bases left in between. The CDR3 covers 14 residues. Germline V gene sequence: CDR1 SGHVS, CDR2 FQNEAQ. CDR3 sequence: CASSLVKFRETQYF. The CDR3 region has the DNA TGTGCCAGCAGCTTAGTAAAGTTCCGGGAGACCCAGTACTTC.

This clone was recorded only once. The CDR3, as DNA: TGTGCCAGCAGTTTTAACAGGGCGGAGGGCTACACCTTC. Its translation: CASSFNRAEGYTF. V gene TRBV12-3 or TRBV12-4 combines with J gene TRBJ1-2, with a tentative D call TRBD1 (6 bases). The CDR3 contains 13 residues. Trimming pared 3 bases from V and 8 bases from J, leaving 13 bases between.

This rearrangement joins TRBV18 to TRBJ2-7, with unresolved D. The CDR3 sequence is 12 residues long. V was shortened by 5 bases and J by 4 bases, with 9 bases between the two germline ends. Germline CDR1 and CDR2: KGHSH and LQKENI. Written as DNA, the CDR3 is TGTGCCAGCTCAACTAACCTGTACGAGCAGTACTTC. Its protein product is CASSTNLYEQYF.

In the case of this clone: One end of the junction fails to match germline, which may point to a read error. V is TRBV7-2 and J is TRBJ1-2; D unresolved. The germline V gene encodes CDR1 SGHTA and CDR2 FQGNSA. The CDR3 totals 15 residues. CDR3 nucleotides: TGTGCCAGCACCTTAGGCGACCAGGCTAACTATGGCTACACCTTC. This encodes CASTLGDQANYGYTF.

The chain joins TRBV4-2 to TRBJ1-1; no firm D call. The CDR3 loop spans 14 amino acids. V dropped 0 bases and J dropped 0 bases, with 5 bases sitting between them. Germline-derived CDR1 and CDR2 are LGHNA and YNFKEQ. CDR3 in DNA: TGTGCCAGCAGCCAAGACAGGATGAACACTGAAGCTTTCTTT. Amino acids: CASSQDRMNTEAFF.

The chain employs TRBV5-1 and TRBJ2-7, with 8 bases lining up with TRBD1. The CDR3 is 16 amino acids. CDR1 is SGHRS and CDR2 is YFSETQ in the germline V gene. V was clipped by 5 bases and J by 3 bases; unmatched bases: 13. The CDR3 region has the DNA TGCGCCAGCAGGGACAGGGTGGCGGCGGGTCTCTACGAGCAGTACTTC. This translates into CASRDRVAAGLYEQYF. The full variable domain, its missing parts supplied by reference TRBV5-1 and TRBJ2-7, is KAGVTQTPRYLIKTRGQQVTLSCSPISGHRSVSWYQQTPGQGLQFLFEYFSETQRNKGNFPGRFSGRQFSNSRSEMNVSTLELGDSALYLCASRDRVAAGLYEQYFGPGTRLTVT.

The chain is built from TRBV7-9 and TRBJ2-1; D is possibly TRBD1 (5 bases). The CDR3 has 13 amino acids. Germline CDR1 is SEHNR and CDR2 is FQNEAQ (reference sequence). With 5 bases removed from V and 2 bases from J, the gap between germline ends came to 7 bases. The CDR3 loop reads CASSLDTYNEQFF. The CDR3 DNA reads TGTGCCAGCAGCCTGGACACCTACAATGAGCAGTTCTTC.

The V call is TRBV6-2 or TRBV6-3, the J call TRBJ2-1; D might be TRBD2 (6 bases). The germline gives CDR1 MNHEY, CDR2 SVGEGT. Trimming took 5 bases from V and 10 from J, leaving 21 bases between them. The CDR3 loop spans 15 amino acids. CDR3 residues: CASSLWGDSRMEQFF. Written as DNA, the CDR3 is TGTGCCAGCAGTCTATGGGGGGATTCCCGAATGGAGCAGTTCTTC.

The chain employs TRBV7-9 and TRBJ1-6, with 7 bases aligning to TRBD1. The CDR3 totals 16 residues. Germline CDR1 reads SEHNR; CDR2 reads FQNEAQ (reference sequence). V gave up 0 bases and J gave up 7 bases; unmatched junction bases: 6. CDR3 in amino acids: CASSLAGAGGNSPLHF. Written as DNA, the CDR3 is TGTGCCAGCAGCTTAGCAGGGGCAGGGGGAAATTCACCCCTCCACTTT. Combining the CDR3 with reference TRBV7-9 and TRBJ1-6 gives the whole variable domain DTGVSQNPRHKITKRGQNVTFRCDPISEHNRLYWYRQTLGQGPEFLTYFQNEAQLEKSRLLSDRFSAERPKGSFSTLEIQRTEQGDSAMYLCASSLAGAGGNSPLHFGNGTRLTVT.

The chain couples TRBV11-2 to TRBJ2-7, with TRBD2 matching over 9 bases. V shed 5 bases, J shed 4 bases, and the junction held 6 bases outside the gene matches. This CDR3 contains 14 residues. From germline, CDR1 is SGHAT and CDR2 FQNNGV. Here the CDR3 DNA reads TGTGCCAGCAGCCGCGGGAGGGGAGCTTACGAGCAGTACTTC. Translation: CASSRGRGAYEQYF. Complete variable domain (other parts from reference TRBV11-2 and TRBJ2-7): EAGVAQSPRYKIIEKRQSVAFWCNPISGHATLYWYQQILGQGPKLLIQFQNNGVVDDSQLPKDRFSAERLKGVDSTLKIQPAKLEDSAVYLCASSRGRGAYEQYFGPGTRLTVT.